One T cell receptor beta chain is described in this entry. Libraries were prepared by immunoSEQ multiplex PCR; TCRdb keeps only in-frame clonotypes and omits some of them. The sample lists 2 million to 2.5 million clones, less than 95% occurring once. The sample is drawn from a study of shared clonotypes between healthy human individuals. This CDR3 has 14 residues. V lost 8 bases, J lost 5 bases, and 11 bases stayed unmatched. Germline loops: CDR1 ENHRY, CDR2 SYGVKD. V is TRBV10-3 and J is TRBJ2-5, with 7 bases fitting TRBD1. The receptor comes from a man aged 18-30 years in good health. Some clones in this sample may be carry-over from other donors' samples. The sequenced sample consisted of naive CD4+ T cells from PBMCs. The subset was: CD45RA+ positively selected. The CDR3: CAIAWGRGSETQYF. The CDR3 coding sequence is TGTGCCATCGCTTGGGGCAGGGGGTCGGAGACCCAGTACTTC.